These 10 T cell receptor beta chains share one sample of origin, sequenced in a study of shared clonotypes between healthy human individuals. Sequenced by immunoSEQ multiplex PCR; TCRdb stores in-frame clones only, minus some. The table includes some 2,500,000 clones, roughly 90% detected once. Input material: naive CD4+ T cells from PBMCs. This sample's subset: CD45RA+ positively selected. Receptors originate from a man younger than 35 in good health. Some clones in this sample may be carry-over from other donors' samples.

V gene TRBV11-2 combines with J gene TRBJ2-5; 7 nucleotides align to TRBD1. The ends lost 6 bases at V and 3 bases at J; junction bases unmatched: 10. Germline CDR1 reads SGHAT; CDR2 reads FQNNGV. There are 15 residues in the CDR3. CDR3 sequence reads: CASRIPGTAKETQYF. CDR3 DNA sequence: TGTGCCAGCAGAATCCCCGGGACAGCGAAAGAGACCCAGTACTTC.

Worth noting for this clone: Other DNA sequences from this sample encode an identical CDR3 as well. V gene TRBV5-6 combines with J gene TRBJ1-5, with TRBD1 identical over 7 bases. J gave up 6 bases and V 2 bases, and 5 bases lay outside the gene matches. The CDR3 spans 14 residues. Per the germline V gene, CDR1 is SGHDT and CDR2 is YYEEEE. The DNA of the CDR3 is TGTGCCAGCAGCTTAGGGCAGGGGGGTCAGCCCCAGCATTTT. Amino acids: CASSLGQGGQPQHF.

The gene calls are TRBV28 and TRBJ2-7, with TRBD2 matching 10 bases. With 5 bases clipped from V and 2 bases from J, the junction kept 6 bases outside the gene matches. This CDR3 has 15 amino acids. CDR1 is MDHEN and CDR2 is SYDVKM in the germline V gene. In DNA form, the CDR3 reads TGTGCCAGCAGTCCAGCGGGAGGGTCCCCCTACGAGCAGTACTTC. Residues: CASSPAGGSPYEQYF.

Written as DNA, the CDR3 is TGTGCCAGCAGCGAGAGACACGGCCGGTGGGGGGAAGCTTTCTTT. Its translation: CASSERHGRWGEAFF. This chain links TRBV9 with TRBJ1-1; D may be TRBD1 (5 bases). Trimming took off 3 bases at V and 8 bases at J, with 20 bases between the two ends. From germline, CDR1 is SGDLS and CDR2 YYNGEE. There are 15 residues in the CDR3.

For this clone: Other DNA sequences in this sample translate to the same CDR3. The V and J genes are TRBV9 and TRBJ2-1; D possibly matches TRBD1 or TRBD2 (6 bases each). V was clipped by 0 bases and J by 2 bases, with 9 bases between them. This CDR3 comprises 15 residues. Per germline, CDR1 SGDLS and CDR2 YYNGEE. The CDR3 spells CASSVGGATYNEQFF. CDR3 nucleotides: TGTGCCAGCAGCGTAGGGGGGGCGACCTACAATGAGCAGTTCTTC.

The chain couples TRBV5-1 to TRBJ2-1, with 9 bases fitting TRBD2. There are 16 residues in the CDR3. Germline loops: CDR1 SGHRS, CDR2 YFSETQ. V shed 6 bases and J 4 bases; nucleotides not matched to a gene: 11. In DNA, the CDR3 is TGCGCCAGCACCCAAGTAGGGCTAGCGGGATACAATGAGCAGTTCTTC. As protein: CASTQVGLAGYNEQFF.

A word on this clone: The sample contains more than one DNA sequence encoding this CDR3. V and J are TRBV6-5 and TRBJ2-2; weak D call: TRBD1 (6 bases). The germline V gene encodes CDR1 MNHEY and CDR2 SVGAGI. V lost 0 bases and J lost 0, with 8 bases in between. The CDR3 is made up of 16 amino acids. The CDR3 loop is CASSYSSGANTGELFF. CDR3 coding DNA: TGTGCCAGCAGTTACTCGTCAGGGGCGAACACCGGGGAGCTGTTTTTT.

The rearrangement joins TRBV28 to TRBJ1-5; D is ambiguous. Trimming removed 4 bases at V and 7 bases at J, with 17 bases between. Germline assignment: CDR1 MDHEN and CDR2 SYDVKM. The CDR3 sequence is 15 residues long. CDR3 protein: CASSSPQTQAQPQHF. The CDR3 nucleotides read TGTGCCAGCAGTTCCCCCCAAACTCAGGCCCAGCCCCAGCATTTT.

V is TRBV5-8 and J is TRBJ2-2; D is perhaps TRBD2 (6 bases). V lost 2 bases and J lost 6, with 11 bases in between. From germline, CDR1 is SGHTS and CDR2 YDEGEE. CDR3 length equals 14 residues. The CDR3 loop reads CASSFHWEAGELFF. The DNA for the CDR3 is TGTGCCAGCAGCTTTCATTGGGAGGCCGGGGAGCTGTTTTTT.

The CDR3 coding sequence is TGTGCCAGCAGCTCCCCCGGGACAGGGGCGGCTAATGAAAAACTGTTTTTT. This translates into CASSSPGTGAANEKLFF. The chain couples TRBV7-2 to TRBJ1-4; 10 bases fit TRBD1. CDR3 size: 17 residues. With 4 bases clipped from V and 3 bases from J, the junction kept 8 bases outside the gene matches. The germline V gene encodes CDR1 SGHTA and CDR2 FQGNSA.